The present T cell receptor (beta chain) was sequenced within a study of cytomegalovirus exposure and HLA in healthy donors. Notes on the study in general: In a later analysis, TCR beta V- and J-gene trimming showed a link to a missense DCLRE1C variant. Sequencing depth across donors, presence/absence analyses assumed, was roughly uniform. A later analysis showed TCR association rates differing by HLA locus, peaking at DRB1 and lowest at HLA-C.

As for this clone: Its antigen is unknown.

The CDR3 contains 16 residues. Germline CDR1 and CDR2: LGHNT and FRNRAP. The V end was cut by 0 bases, the J end by 4 bases, with 12 bases between. It was with 60 Vbeta and 13 Jbeta primers that the PCR ran. Per the authors' pipeline: Among the unique TCR beta chains that a later analysis counted, around 72 million in all, about 11 million were shared. TCRdb's copy holds only in-frame clones and misses some; the assay was immunoSEQ multiplex PCR. V and J calls and clone size are those listed in that table; D and trimming were worked out from the DNA. This sample contains over 65,000 clones. Input material: PBMCs. The V gene is TRBV12-5, the J gene TRBJ2-2; D is perhaps TRBD2 (6 bases). This TCR was recovered from a man aged 25-45 years in good health and CMV-seronegative. This chain's CDR3 is CASGLVRFGGTGELFF. CDR3 sequence (DNA): TGTGCTAGTGGTTTGGTACGGTTCGGGGGCACCGGGGAGCTGTTTTTT.